The TCR beta chain under discussion was sequenced for a study of blood T cell repertoires in COVID-19. In the original workflow: Amplification of reference gene primers was used by the study to estimate nucleated cell counts. Only in-frame clones appear in the TCRdb table, and some are missing; sequencing was by immunoSEQ multiplex PCR. D and trimming come from the DNA, and the V and J calls and clone size come from that table. The table shows about 81,000 clones, with approximately 89% occurring only once. The CDR3 is 17 residues long. Trimming took 4 bases from V and 4 from J; bases not matched to a gene: 12. Per the germline V gene, CDR1 is SGHRS and CDR2 is YFSETQ.

This sequence originates from a man in his 70s with active or convalescent COVID-19. Specimen: peripheral blood. The rearrangement links TRBV5-1 to TRBJ1-3; TRBD1 agrees at 9 bases. Here the CDR3 DNA reads TGCGCCAGCAGCCCCGGTGGACAGGGGACCAGCGGAAACACCATATATTTT. It codes for CASSPGGQGTSGNTIYF.